The 28 T cell receptor beta chains reported below all come from one sample, sequenced in a study of blood T cell repertoires in COVID-19. This table comes from immunoSEQ multiplex PCR, and its TCRdb copy is limited to in-frame clones, with some not included. The table includes hundreds of thousands of clones, around 86% detected once. Specimen: PBMCs or T cells enriched from blood (not recorded which). All receptors come from a man in his forties who had recovered from COVID-19.

The V call is TRBV5-1, the J call TRBJ2-3, with 9 positions matching TRBD2. With V trimmed by 4 bases and J by 5 bases, 8 bases remained unmatched. The germline V gene has CDR1 SGHRS and CDR2 YFSETQ. There are 15 residues in the CDR3. DNA of the CDR3: TGCGCCAGCAGCCCCCGACTAGCGGAGATAGATACGCAGTATTTT. This codes for CASSPRLAEIDTQYF. Drawing the rest from reference TRBV5-1 and TRBJ2-3, the complete variable domain is KAGVTQTPRYLIKTRGQQVTLSCSPISGHRSVSWYQQTPGQGLQFLFEYFSETQRNKGNFPGRFSGRQFSNSRSEMNVSTLELGDSALYLCASSPRLAEIDTQYFGPGTRLTVL.

This sequence joins TRBV12-5 and TRBJ2-1; D gene uncertain. Trimming removed 5 bases at V and 5 bases at J, with 10 bases between. Germline-derived CDR1 and CDR2 are LGHNT and FRNRAP. The CDR3 is 13 amino acids. The CDR3 region has the DNA TGTGCTAGTGGTCAAACATCGAACAATGAGCAGTTCTTC. This codes for CASGQTSNNEQFF.

V gene TRBV18 combines with J gene TRBJ1-1; D call uncertain. CDR1 and CDR2 (germline): KGHSH, LQKENI. The germline V and J ends were trimmed by 2 bases and 1 base, with 8 bases remaining between them. The CDR3 covers 14 residues. CDR3 residues: CASSPKAGNTEAFF. As DNA, the CDR3 is TGTGCCAGCTCACCAAAAGCAGGGAACACTGAAGCTTTCTTT.

A word on this clone: The identical CDR3 is also encoded by other nucleotide sequences in the sample. The chain employs TRBV21-1 and TRBJ1-2. TRBV21-1 is designated a pseudogene. The CDR3 loop spans 15 amino acids. The CDR3: CASSKGGGSNYGYTF. For the CDR3, the DNA is TGTGCCAGCAGCAAAGGGGGGGGTTCTAACTATGGCTACACCTTC.

The rearrangement joins TRBV19 to TRBJ2-3, with D possibly matching TRBD1 (8 bases). Germline V gene sequence: CDR1 LNHDA, CDR2 SQIVND (reference sequence). The CDR3 has 16 amino acids. Trimming left V 6 bases short and J 4 bases short, with 20 bases between. The CDR3 protein is CASRYRGGPSSDTQYF. DNA of the CDR3: TGTGCCAGTAGATACAGGGGGGGGCCCTCATCAGATACGCAGTATTTT.

The V call is TRBV2, the J call TRBJ1-2; weak D call: TRBD1 (5 bases). The CDR3 is 13 residues long. Germline values: CDR1 SNHLY, CDR2 FYNNEI. The V gene lost 3 bases and the J gene lost 6 bases, with 11 bases spanning the gap. CDR3 residues: CASSEGGFDGYTF. In DNA form, the CDR3 reads TGTGCCAGCAGTGAGGGGGGTTTCGATGGCTACACCTTC.

The chain links TRBV6-2 or TRBV6-3 to TRBJ2-1, with D perhaps matching TRBD1 (6 bases). CDR1 is MNHEY, CDR2 SVGEGT, per germline. This CDR3 is built from 15 residues. Trimming pared 2 bases from V and 2 bases from J, leaving 10 bases between. CDR3 bases: TGTGCCAGCAGTTACGTCAGGACAGCCTACAATGAGCAGTTCTTC. This codes for CASSYVRTAYNEQFF.

The chain joins TRBV7-8 to TRBJ2-5, with 10 bases that match TRBD2. The CDR3 spans 17 residues. Germline CDR1 SGHVS, CDR2 FQNEAQ. With 3 bases clipped from V and 0 bases from J, the junction kept 7 bases outside the gene matches. CDR3 nucleotides: TGTGCCAGCAGCTTGGACGGGCTAGCGGGAGACCAAGAGACCCAGTACTTC. Residues: CASSLDGLAGDQETQYF. Full variable domain (remainder filled in from reference TRBV7-8 and TRBJ2-5): GAGVSQSPRYKVAKRGQDVALRCDPISGHVSLFWYQQALGQGPEFLTYFQNEAQLDKSGLPSDRFFAERPEGSVSTLKIQRTQQEDSAVYLCASSLDGLAGDQETQYFGPGTRLLVL.

V and J are TRBV18 and TRBJ1-2; unclear D gene. V was trimmed by 9 bases and J by 6 bases, leaving 17 bases between them. Germline CDR1 KGHSH, CDR2 LQKENI. This CDR3 spans 13 amino acids. The chain's CDR3 is CASNKAEGNGYTF. For the CDR3, the DNA is TGTGCCAGTAACAAAGCCGAGGGCAATGGCTACACCTTC.

This rearrangement joins TRBV5-1 to TRBJ2-3; D gene uncertain. CDR3 length: 16 residues. Germline V gene sequence: CDR1 SGHRS, CDR2 YFSETQ. V lost 0 bases and J 1 base, leaving 12 bases between the germline ends. The CDR3 DNA sequence: TGCGCCAGCAGCTTGGCCGTGGGCCTTGGCACAGATACGCAGTATTTT. It translates to CASSLAVGLGTDTQYF.

The gene calls are TRBV29-1 and TRBJ2-5; D might be TRBD2 (6 bases). Trimming removed 5 bases at V and 4 bases at J, with 17 bases between. CDR1 and CDR2 (germline): SQVTM, ANQGSEA. This CDR3 is built from 14 residues. DNA of the CDR3: TGCAGCGTTTTCGTTTCGGAGGGACCAGAGACCCAGTACTTC. Its translation: CSVFVSEGPETQYF.

The chain uses TRBV19 and TRBJ2-1; 7 nucleotides line up with TRBD1. V shed 6 bases, J shed 4 bases, and the junction held 6 bases outside the gene matches. Germline lookup yields CDR1 LNHDA and CDR2 SQIVND (reference sequence). The CDR3 contains 14 residues. In DNA form, the CDR3 reads TGTGCCAGTAGCCAACAGGGGCCATACAATGAGCAGTTCTTC. Translated: CASSQQGPYNEQFF.

The gene calls are TRBV11-2 and TRBJ1-1; no definite D call. The CDR3 totals 14 residues. V dropped 3 bases and J dropped 3 bases, with 11 bases sitting between them. Germline lookup yields CDR1 SGHAT and CDR2 FQNNGV. Here the CDR3 DNA reads TGTGCCAGCAGCTTTAACCCTCGGGACACTGAAGCTTTCTTT. This encodes CASSFNPRDTEAFF.

A word on this clone: At one of its ends the junction is not consistent with the germline gene, which may arise from a read error. The genes are TRBV27 and TRBJ2-1, with 11 bases identical to TRBD2. CDR3 length equals 14 residues. Germline CDR1 is MNHEY and CDR2 is SMNVEV (reference sequence). CDR3 loop: CASTLAGGRHEQFF. The CDR3 bases are TGTGCCAGCACTTTAGCGGGGGGGCGACATGAGCAGTTCTTC.

The chain uses TRBV5-6 and TRBJ2-7; 9 nucleotides agree with TRBD2. Losses at the gene ends were 2 bases for V and 4 bases for J; bases not matched to a gene: 4. Germline V gene lookup returns CDR1 SGHDT and CDR2 YYEEEE. The CDR3 spans 14 residues. The CDR3, as DNA: TGTGCCAGCAGCTTTAGCGGGGGCATTTACGAGCAGTACTTC. This codes for CASSFSGGIYEQYF.

In its sample, this clone was seen a few times. Other nucleotide sequences in the sample specify the same CDR3. The V and J genes are TRBV5-5 and TRBJ2-3; 7 positions agree with TRBD2. V dropped 4 bases and J dropped 2; count of bases not matched to a gene: 7. The CDR3 consists of 15 residues. Germline V gene sequence: CDR1 SGHKS, CDR2 YYEKEE (reference sequence). The CDR3 spells CASSLPGGSTDTQYF. CDR3 bases: TGTGCCAGCAGCCTGCCGGGGGGATCCACAGATACGCAGTATTTT.

This clone was seen only once. The chain joins TRBV7-2 to TRBJ1-6; TRBD1 agrees at 7 bases. Germline CDR1 is SGHTA and CDR2 is FQGNSA. The CDR3 totals 14 residues. V shed 2 bases and J 8 bases; nucleotides not matched to a gene: 3. Here the CDR3 reads CASSLQGEDSPLHF. CDR3 bases: TGTGCCAGCAGCTTACAGGGGGAGGATTCACCCCTCCACTTT.

On this clone itself: A much larger clone is a single base away; this may be a read error. This rearrangement joins TRBV9 to TRBJ2-2; 7 bases fit TRBD1. Germline CDR1 is SGDLS and CDR2 is YYNGEE. The J segment lost 0 bases and the V segment lost 4 bases, leaving 3 bases of the junction unmatched. The length of the CDR3 is 15 residues. The CDR3 bases are TGTGCCAGCAGCTCCGGGACAGCGAACACCGGGGAGCTGTTTTTT. It specifies CASSSGTANTGELFF.

The chain joins TRBV5-1 to TRBJ2-1, with a tentative D call TRBD1 (5 bases). Between the trimmed V and J ends, which lost 0 bases and 6 bases, there was a span of 10 bases. CDR1 and CDR2 (germline): SGHRS, YFSETQ. This CDR3 contains 14 residues. CDR3 nucleotides: TGCGCCAGCAGCTTGGGACAGCTCTCCAATGAGCAGTTCTTC. Amino acids: CASSLGQLSNEQFF.

Only a few counts were recorded for this clone. The chain links TRBV28 to TRBJ2-7; possibly TRBD1 for D (6 bases). CDR3 length: 14 amino acids. Germline V lookup: CDR1 MDHEN, CDR2 SYDVKM. V lost 5 bases and J lost 4, with 15 bases in between. The chain's CDR3 is CASSPPGHSYEQYF. CDR3 DNA sequence: TGTGCCAGCAGTCCTCCGGGACACTCATACGAGCAGTACTTC.

This chain links TRBV5-4 with TRBJ1-2; D perhaps matches TRBD1 (6 bases). CDR1 and CDR2 from the germline V gene are SGHNT and YYREEE (reference sequence). The CDR3 totals 13 residues. Trimming took 6 bases from V and 4 from J, leaving 13 bases between them. For the CDR3, the DNA is TGTGCCAGCAACATACAGGGAATCTATGGCTACACCTTC. It yields the protein CASNIQGIYGYTF.

The sample holds one count of this clone. The genes are TRBV6-1 and TRBJ1-2; possibly TRBD1 for D (5 bases). This CDR3 spans 12 amino acids. The V and J ends lost 1 base and 6 bases respectively, with 6 bases between them. The germline CDR1 and CDR2 sequences are MNHNS and SASEGT. The CDR3 region has the DNA TGTGCCAGCAGTGAAGTCAGGGATGGCTACACCTTC. Translated, it gives CASSEVRDGYTF.

The rearrangement links TRBV25-1 to TRBJ2-1; D is perhaps TRBD2 (6 bases). From germline, CDR1 is MGHDK and CDR2 SYGVNS. CDR3 size: 17 residues. Deletions cut 4 bases from V and 9 bases from J, with 25 bases between. The DNA of the CDR3 is TGTGCCAGCAGTGGCCCCTCTGTAGGGCCACGGGGAGGTGAGCAGTTCTTC. Translating gives CASSGPSVGPRGGEQFF.

The chain employs TRBV11-2 and TRBJ2-3; 9 bases fit TRBD2. After removal of 3 bases from V and 2 bases from J, the junction contained 9 bases not matched to a gene. The germline V gene has CDR1 SGHAT and CDR2 FQNNGV. This CDR3 contains 17 residues. The CDR3 reads CASSLLIAGELTDTQYF. The CDR3 coding sequence is TGTGCCAGCAGCTTGCTAATAGCGGGAGAGCTCACAGATACGCAGTATTTT. Full variable domain (outside the CDR3, taken from reference TRBV11-2 and TRBJ2-3): EAGVAQSPRYKIIEKRQSVAFWCNPISGHATLYWYQQILGQGPKLLIQFQNNGVVDDSQLPKDRFSAERLKGVDSTLKIQPAKLEDSAVYLCASSLLIAGELTDTQYFGPGTRLTVL.

This rearrangement joins TRBV5-1 to TRBJ2-7, with 12 bases identical to TRBD2. V gave up 4 bases and J gave up 4 bases; unmatched junction bases: 3. CDR1 is SGHRS and CDR2 is YFSETQ in the germline V gene. This CDR3 has 14 amino acids. The CDR3 sequence is CASSTTSGSYEQYF. CDR3 nucleotide sequence: TGCGCCAGCAGCACGACTAGCGGGAGTTACGAGCAGTACTTC. The whole variable domain, filled in from reference TRBV5-1 and TRBJ2-7, reads KAGVTQTPRYLIKTRGQQVTLSCSPISGHRSVSWYQQTPGQGLQFLFEYFSETQRNKGNFPGRFSGRQFSNSRSEMNVSTLELGDSALYLCASSTTSGSYEQYFGPGTRLTVT.

The J gene is TRBJ1-5, the V gene TRBV18; a possible D gene is TRBD1 (6 bases). V shed 6 bases and J shed 7 bases, with 25 bases lying between them. Per germline, CDR1 KGHSH and CDR2 LQKENI. CDR3 length: 17 residues. The CDR3 spells CASSGRTRGGGDQPQHF. The CDR3 DNA reads as TGTGCCAGCTCCGGTCGGACGAGGGGGGGTGGGGACCAGCCCCAGCATTTT. The whole variable domain, remainder taken from reference TRBV18 and TRBJ1-5, is NAGVMQNPRHLVRRRGQEARLRCSPMKGHSHVYWYRQLPEEGLKFMVYLQKENIIDESGMPKERFSAEFPKEGPSILRIQQVVRGDSAAYFCASSGRTRGGGDQPQHFGDGTRLSIL.

A few counts support this clone. This chain uses TRBV27 with TRBJ1-6, with D possibly being TRBD1 (6 bases). The CDR3 consists of 13 residues. V dropped 10 bases and J dropped 3 bases, with 10 bases sitting between them. Per germline, CDR1 MNHEY and CDR2 SMNVEV (reference sequence). In DNA, the CDR3 is TGTGCCACAGGGGTTGGCTATAATTCACCCCTCCACTTT. Translation gives CATGVGYNSPLHF.

The chain links TRBV28 to TRBJ1-2; unclear D gene. CDR1 and CDR2 from the germline V gene are MDHEN and SYDVKM. The CDR3 is 12 amino acids. V was pared by 10 bases and J by 6 bases, with 15 bases between. CDR3 loop: CATHPGGHGYTF. CDR3 coding DNA: TGTGCCACCCACCCAGGAGGACATGGCTACACCTTC.